This is a list of T cell receptor beta chains from one sample in a study of T-cell memory formation after mild COVID-19. Via MiXCR, TCRdb re-called the 5' RACE reads, giving one row per CDR3 protein. The sample includes 110,000 to 150,000 distinct CDR3 sequences, more than 13% of them seen just once. The source material was PBMCs or a T cell subset sorted from them (not recorded which). Source of these receptors: an adult woman who had mild COVID-19 (a few samples of this study predate the infection). Cell type and time point are not known. Both conserved end residues are part of each CDR3. A D gene is named only where the DNA matches it firmly. Clone size is given for some rows only: seen once, a few or many times, or a class if the clone is expanded.

J: TRBJ1-4
size: .
D: .
V: TRBV6-5
CDR3: CASSYNWGGVNEKLFF
DNA: TGTGCCAGCAGTTATAATTGGGGCGGAGTAAATGAAAAACTGTTTTTT

J: TRBJ2-7
size: .
D: .
V: TRBV5-5
CDR3: CASSLRDGAYEQYF
DNA: TGTGCCAGCAGCCTACGGGACGGTGCCTACGAGCAGTACTTC

J: TRBJ2-3
size: few
D: TRBD2
V: TRBV7-8
CDR3: CASSSGVLAGVGDTQYF
DNA: TGTGCCAGCAGCTCGGGAGTACTAGCGGGAGTTGGAGATACGCAGTATTTT

J: TRBJ2-1
size: .
D: .
V: TRBV7-3
CDR3: CASSAGLTHNNEQFF
DNA: TGTGCCAGCAGCGCGGGACTCACGCATAACAATGAGCAGTTCTTC

J: TRBJ2-3
size: many
D: .
V: TRBV4-2
CDR3: CASSQGHLSTDTQYF
DNA: TGTGCCAGCAGCCAAGGACACCTTAGCACAGATACGCAGTATTTT

J: TRBJ2-7
size: few
D: .
V: TRBV19
CDR3: CASSITGDQRSYEQYF
DNA: TGTGCCAGTAGTATTACGGGGGACCAGCGGTCCTACGAGCAGTACTTC

J: TRBJ2-1
size: few
D: .
V: TRBV7-3
CDR3: CASSLVAGPYNEQFF
DNA: TGTGCCAGCAGCTTAGTGGCGGGGCCCTACAATGAGCAGTTCTTC

J: TRBJ2-7
size: many
D: TRBD2
V: TRBV5-1
CDR3: CASSLYATSGFYEQYF
DNA: TGCGCCAGCAGCTTGTACGCGACTAGCGGCTTCTACGAGCAGTACTTC

J: TRBJ1-1
size: .
D: TRBD1
V: TRBV4-1
CDR3: CASSQRQGNTEAFF
DNA: TGCGCCAGCAGCCAACGACAGGGGAACACTGAAGCTTTCTTT

J: TRBJ2-3
size: .
D: .
V: TRBV12-3/TRBV12-4
CDR3: CASSYPYLADTQYF
DNA: TGTGCCAGCAGTTATCCCTACCTGGCAGATACGCAGTATTTT

J: TRBJ1-1
size: many
D: TRBD1
V: TRBV7-9
CDR3: CASSQDRETEAFF
DNA: TGTGCCAGCAGCCAGGACAGGGAGACTGAAGCTTTCTTT